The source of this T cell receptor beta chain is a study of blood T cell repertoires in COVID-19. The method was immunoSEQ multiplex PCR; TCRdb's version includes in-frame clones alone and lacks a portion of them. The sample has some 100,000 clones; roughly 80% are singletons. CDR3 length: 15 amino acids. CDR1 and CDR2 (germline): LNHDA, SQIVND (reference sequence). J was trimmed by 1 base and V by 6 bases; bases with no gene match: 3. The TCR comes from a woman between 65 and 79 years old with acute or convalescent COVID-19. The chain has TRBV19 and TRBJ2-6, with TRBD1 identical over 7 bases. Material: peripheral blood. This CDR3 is CASRTGASGANVLTF. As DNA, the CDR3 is TGTGCCAGTAGAACAGGGGCATCTGGGGCCAACGTCCTGACTTTC. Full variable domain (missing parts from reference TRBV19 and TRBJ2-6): DGGITQSPKYLFRKEGQNVTLSCEQNLNHDAMYWYRQDPGQGLRLIYYSQIVNDFQKGDIAEGYSVSREKKESFPLTVTSAQKNPTAFYLCASRTGASGANVLTFGAGSRLTVL.